Shown below are 15 T cell receptor beta chains from a single sample sequenced in a study of T cells expressing NK-cell markers. Following a re-call of the 5' RACE reads, TCRdb has one entry per CDR3 protein and lacks DNA. The sample holds 150,000 to 200,000 distinct CDR3 sequences. Sequencing was performed on blood T cells: a sorted CD56 or NKG2C T cell subset, CD4+ or CD8+ T cells, or bulk PBMC T cells (not recorded which). The receptors originated from a man between 18 and 69 years old in good health.

The rearrangement links TRBV6-5 to TRBJ2-7. CDR1 MNHEY and CDR2 SVGAGI come from the germline V gene. The CDR3 contains 16 residues. The CDR3 spells CASSYLRGVPTYEQYF.

V usage is TRBV6-1 and J usage is TRBJ1-1; TCRdb's D call, TRBD1, is unchecked because there is no DNA. From germline, CDR1 is MNHNS and CDR2 SASEGT. This CDR3 spans 15 amino acids. CDR3 sequence: CASSEFGGGATEAFF.

This chain uses TRBV21-1 with TRBJ1-1; TCRdb selects TRBD1, and the lack of DNA leaves this call unchecked. TRBV21-1 is reported as a pseudogene. This CDR3 spans 21 amino acids. The CDR3 reads CASSSLFPCTGDFLVNTEAFF.

The chain recombines TRBV3-1 with TRBJ2-3; TCRdb reports TRBD2, a call that lacks DNA to check it against. This CDR3 contains 15 residues. Germline assignment: CDR1 LGHDT and CDR2 YNNKEL (reference sequence). The CDR3 here is CASSPEAGLADTQYF.

This chain links TRBV20-1 with TRBJ2-7; TCRdb proposes TRBD2, but this gene call is untestable without DNA. The length of the CDR3 is 14 residues. Germline loops: CDR1 DFQATT, CDR2 SNEGSKA (reference sequence). CDR3 residues: CSARDLAGDYEQYF.

The chain links TRBV2 to TRBJ2-5; TCRdb calls TRBD2, which cannot be checked without DNA. CDR1 and CDR2 (germline): SNHLY, FYNNEI. The CDR3 covers 14 residues. The CDR3: CASSLIAGSRTQYF.

The gene calls are TRBV12-3 or TRBV12-4 and TRBJ2-2. This CDR3 region has 14 residues. CDR3 amino acids: CASSLLGRRAELFF.

V is TRBV15 and J is TRBJ2-7; TCRdb returns TRBD2, unconfirmable since there is no DNA. CDR1 LNHNV and CDR2 YYDKDF come from the germline V gene (reference sequence). The CDR3 is made up of 16 amino acids. The CDR3 sequence: CATSGSLAGASYEQYF.

The V call is TRBV19, the J call TRBJ2-7; with no DNA, the TCRdb D assignment of TRBD1 cannot be verified. Germline V gene data show CDR1 as LNHDA and CDR2 as SQIVND (reference sequence). This CDR3 has 13 amino acids. The CDR3 sequence is CASSAGVSYEQYF.

The chain uses TRBV6-5 and TRBJ2-5. Per germline, CDR1 MNHEY and CDR2 SVGAGI. CDR3 length: 12 amino acids. This chain's CDR3 is CASSSDQETQYF.

CDR3 loop: CASSYSTRYNSPLHF. The chain uses TRBV6-5 and TRBJ1-6. CDR1 is MNHEY and CDR2 is SVGAGI in the germline V gene. The CDR3 length is 15 residues.

This chain joins TRBV7-6 and TRBJ1-4. The CDR3 is 11 amino acids. Germline loops: CDR1 SGHVS, CDR2 FNYEAQ. CDR3 loop: CASQWVEKLFF.

The chain combines TRBV11-2 with TRBJ2-3; TCRdb picks TRBD1, but there is no DNA to check that call. This CDR3 is built from 14 residues. Germline lookup yields CDR1 SGHAT and CDR2 FQNNGV. The CDR3 sequence is CASSLARGIDTQYF.

The genes are TRBV15 and TRBJ2-5; TCRdb's D gene call, TRBD2, goes unchecked for lack of DNA. This CDR3 region has 14 residues. CDR1 and CDR2 (germline): LNHNV, YYDKDF (reference sequence). CDR3 residues: CATSLGPSKETQYF. The entire variable domain, with the rest obtained from reference TRBV15 and TRBJ2-5, is as follows: DAMVIQNPRYQVTQFGKPVTLSCSQTLNHNVMYWYQQKSSQAPKLLFHYYDKDFNNEADTPDNFQSRRPNTSFCFLDIRSPGLGDTAMYLCATSLGPSKETQYFGPGTRLLVL.

The genes are TRBV4-1 and TRBJ2-3; no DNA is available, so the TRBD2 call from TCRdb remains unchecked. This CDR3 spans 14 amino acids. Germline V gene data show CDR1 as MGHRA and CDR2 as YSYEKL. The CDR3 here is CASHPGGPTDTQYF.